One and the same sample provided the 14 T cell receptor beta chains below, sequenced in a study of blood T cells in healthy people across ages. Next came a second PCR, run for about 7 to 12 cycles, which used a sample-barcoded 5' primer along with a J-beta primer mix. TCRdb reprocessed the 5' RACE reads via MiXCR and lists one record per CDR3 protein. Here the sample spans around 1,900,000 distinct CDR3 sequences, 30% to 40% being singletons. Sample: blood. These receptors originate from a human donor in good health.

The genes are TRBV29-1 and TRBJ2-1; 7 bases are shared with TRBD2. Unmatched junction bases numbered 9, after V lost 7 bases and J lost 6 bases. Germline assignment: CDR1 SQVTM and CDR2 ANQGSEA. The CDR3 is 13 residues long. The CDR3 DNA follows: TGCAGCGCCCGAGGGTGGGGGGGCAATGAGCAGTTCTTC. Encoded protein: CSARGWGGNEQFF.

This clonotype was observed a few times. CDR3 amino acids: CASSQDHREQETQYF. CDR3 DNA sequence: TGTGCCAGCAGCCAAGATCACCGGGAGCAAGAGACCCAGTACTTC. V and J are TRBV4-2 and TRBJ2-5; TRBD2 might be the D (6 bases). Per the germline V gene, CDR1 is LGHNA and CDR2 is YNFKEQ. CDR3 size: 15 residues. Deletions cut 0 bases from V and 2 bases from J, with 10 bases between.

V is TRBV10-3 and J is TRBJ2-3; the D is unclear. Germline V gives CDR1 ENHRY, CDR2 SYGVKD. Trimming removed 0 bases from V and 7 bases from J, with 5 bases in between. The CDR3 contains 12 residues. The CDR3 protein is CAISESSNTQYF. In DNA form, the CDR3 reads TGTGCCATCAGTGAGTCTTCCAATACGCAGTATTTT.

The V call is TRBV7-2, the J call TRBJ1-5, with 7 nucleotides matching TRBD1. The V segment lost 5 bases and the J segment 7 bases; nucleotides outside the gene matches: 14. This CDR3 is built from 16 residues. Germline lookup yields CDR1 SGHTA and CDR2 FQGNSA. CDR3 nucleotide sequence: TGTGCCAGCAGCCACCTCCTACAGGGGTATGGGCAGCCCCAGCATTTT. Amino acids: CASSHLLQGYGQPQHF.

The chain couples TRBV6-2 or TRBV6-3 to TRBJ2-4; D remains ambiguous. From germline, CDR1 is MNHEY and CDR2 SVGEGT. CDR3 length equals 16 residues. Trimming cost V 6 bases and J 0 bases, with 15 bases left between them. The CDR3 here is CASSRRTEGAKNIQYF. As DNA, the CDR3 is TGTGCCAGCAGCCGAAGGACGGAAGGAGCCAAAAACATTCAGTACTTC.

The chain recombines TRBV4-1 with TRBJ2-4; TRBD2 matches at 7 bases. CDR1 MGHRA and CDR2 YSYEKL come from the germline V gene. The trim removed 1 base at V and 13 bases at J, leaving 7 bases unmatched. This CDR3 is 13 amino acids long. The CDR3 DNA reads as TGCGCCAGCAGCCAAGTTCTACGGCGGGAGCAGTACTTC. Protein product: CASSQVLRREQYF.

This clonotype was counted between two and nine times. This chain uses TRBV7-2 with TRBJ1-4; 9 nucleotides align to TRBD1. Germline values: CDR1 SGHTA, CDR2 FQGNSA. The CDR3 has 16 amino acids. Germline trimming cut 5 bases from V and 7 bases from J; bases unmatched to any gene: 11. CDR3 sequence: CASSVQGAESSEKLFF. The CDR3 DNA is TGTGCCAGCAGCGTACAGGGGGCTGAATCGTCTGAAAAACTGTTTTTT.

This rearrangement joins TRBV9 to TRBJ2-3; tentatively, D is TRBD1 (5 bases). CDR1 is SGDLS and CDR2 is YYNGEE in the germline V gene. Trimming left V 0 bases short and J 0 bases short, with 11 bases between. This CDR3 has 16 residues. The CDR3 is CASSVATGRSTDTQYF. CDR3 nucleotide sequence: TGTGCCAGCAGCGTAGCAACAGGACGAAGCACAGATACGCAGTATTTT.

The chain links TRBV29-1 to TRBJ2-7; D unclear. The J call may be faulty, since TRBJ2-1 better matches the DNA end. Germline V gene sequence: CDR1 SQVTM, CDR2 ANQGSEA. CDR3 size: 13 residues. In DNA, the CDR3 is TGCAGCGTTGAAACAATGAGCTCCTACGAGCAGTTCTTC. It codes for CSVETMSSYEQFF.

This clonotype came up a few times. This chain joins TRBV28 and TRBJ2-3; 11 bases map to TRBD2. The germline gives CDR1 MDHEN, CDR2 SYDVKM. CDR3 length equals 14 residues. With 7 bases clipped from V and 3 bases from J, the junction kept 3 bases outside the gene matches. CDR3 DNA: TGTGCCAGCAAACTAGCGGGGGATACAGATACGCAGTATTTT. This translates into CASKLAGDTDTQYF.

V is TRBV29-1 and J is TRBJ2-3; D tentatively reads TRBD1 or TRBD2 (5 bases each). The CDR3 sequence is 12 residues long. V shed 4 bases and J shed 5 bases, with 10 bases lying between them. CDR1 and CDR2 from the germline V gene are SQVTM and ANQGSEA. In DNA, the CDR3 is TGCAGCGTTGTGGGACCCCAAGATACGCAGTATTTT. This encodes CSVVGPQDTQYF.

This clonotype showed up just a few times. J is TRBJ2-1 and V is TRBV7-9, with 8 bases fitting TRBD1. The CDR3 sequence is 16 residues long. Germline V gene sequence: CDR1 SEHNR, CDR2 FQNEAQ (reference sequence). The ends lost 5 bases at V and 10 bases at J; junction bases unmatched: 16. This CDR3 is CASSPRRQGSGDEQFF. Written as DNA, the CDR3 is TGTGCCAGCAGCCCCCGAAGACAGGGGTCCGGGGACGAGCAGTTCTTC. Full variable domain (rest looked up from reference TRBV7-9 and TRBJ2-1): DTGVSQNPRHKITKRGQNVTFRCDPISEHNRLYWYRQTLGQGPEFLTYFQNEAQLEKSRLLSDRFSAERPKGSFSTLEIQRTEQGDSAMYLCASSPRRQGSGDEQFFGPGTRLTVL.

The chain joins TRBV12-3 or TRBV12-4 to TRBJ1-1; TRBD1 might be the D (5 bases). The CDR3 has 15 amino acids. The V end was cut by 7 bases, the J end by 1 base, with 16 bases between. The CDR3 DNA is TGTGCCAGCACCCTTCGAACAGGAAAGAACACTGAAGCTTTCTTT. Protein: CASTLRTGKNTEAFF.

This clonotype was observed a single time. This chain links TRBV11-2 with TRBJ1-4, with D possibly TRBD1 on 5 matching bases. Germline V CDR1 and CDR2: SGHAT, FQNNGV. V lost 5 bases and J lost 5, with 24 bases in between. The CDR3 contains 18 residues. CDR3 DNA sequence: TGTGCCAGCAGCCCTGGTAGGGGCGGACGACGGTGGAATGAAAAACTGTTTTTT. Amino acids: CASSPGRGGRRWNEKLFF.